This TCR beta chain was obtained from a study of siplizumab effects on memory and regulatory T cells. TCRdb's copy holds only in-frame clones and misses some; the assay was immunoSEQ multiplex PCR. This table holds about 110,000 clones, 92% found once. The germline V gene encodes CDR1 SGHTA and CDR2 FQGTGA. This CDR3 has 14 residues. V lost 3 bases and J lost 2, with 10 bases in between. J is TRBJ1-2 and V is TRBV7-3; D is perhaps TRBD1 (6 bases). The sample consisted of Tregs sorted from blood. The TCR was taken from a human donor in good health. CDR3 loop: CASSFLGANYGYTF. The CDR3 DNA reads as TGTGCCAGCAGCTTCCTGGGGGCAAACTATGGCTACACCTTC.